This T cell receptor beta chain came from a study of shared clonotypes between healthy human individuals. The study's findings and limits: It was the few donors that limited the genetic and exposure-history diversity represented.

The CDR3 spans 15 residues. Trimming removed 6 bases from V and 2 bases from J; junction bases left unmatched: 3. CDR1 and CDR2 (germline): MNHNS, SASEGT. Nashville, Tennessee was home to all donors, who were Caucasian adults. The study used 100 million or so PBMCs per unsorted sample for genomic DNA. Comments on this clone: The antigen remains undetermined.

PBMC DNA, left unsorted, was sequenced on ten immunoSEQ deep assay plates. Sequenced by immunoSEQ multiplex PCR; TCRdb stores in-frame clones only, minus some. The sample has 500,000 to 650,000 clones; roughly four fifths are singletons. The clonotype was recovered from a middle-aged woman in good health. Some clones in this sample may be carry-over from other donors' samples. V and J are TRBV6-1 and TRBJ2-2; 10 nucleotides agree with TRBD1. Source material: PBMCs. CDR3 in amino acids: CASRRTGGNTGELFF. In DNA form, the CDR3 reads TGTGCCAGCAGAAGGACAGGGGGTAACACCGGGGAGCTGTTTTTT.